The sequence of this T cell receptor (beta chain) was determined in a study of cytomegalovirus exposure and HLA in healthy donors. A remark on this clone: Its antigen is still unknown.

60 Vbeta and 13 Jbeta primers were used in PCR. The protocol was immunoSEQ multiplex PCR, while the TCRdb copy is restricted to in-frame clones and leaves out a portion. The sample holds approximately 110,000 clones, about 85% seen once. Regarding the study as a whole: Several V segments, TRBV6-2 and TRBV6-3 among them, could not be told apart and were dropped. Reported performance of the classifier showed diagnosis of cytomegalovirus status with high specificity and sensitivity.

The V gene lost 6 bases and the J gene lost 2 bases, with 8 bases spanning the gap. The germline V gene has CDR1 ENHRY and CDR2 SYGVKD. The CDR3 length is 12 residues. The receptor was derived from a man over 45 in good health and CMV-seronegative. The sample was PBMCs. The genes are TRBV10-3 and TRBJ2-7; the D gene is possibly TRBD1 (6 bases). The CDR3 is CAISTGTYEQYF. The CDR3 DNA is TGTGCCATCAGCACAGGGACCTACGAGCAGTACTTC.